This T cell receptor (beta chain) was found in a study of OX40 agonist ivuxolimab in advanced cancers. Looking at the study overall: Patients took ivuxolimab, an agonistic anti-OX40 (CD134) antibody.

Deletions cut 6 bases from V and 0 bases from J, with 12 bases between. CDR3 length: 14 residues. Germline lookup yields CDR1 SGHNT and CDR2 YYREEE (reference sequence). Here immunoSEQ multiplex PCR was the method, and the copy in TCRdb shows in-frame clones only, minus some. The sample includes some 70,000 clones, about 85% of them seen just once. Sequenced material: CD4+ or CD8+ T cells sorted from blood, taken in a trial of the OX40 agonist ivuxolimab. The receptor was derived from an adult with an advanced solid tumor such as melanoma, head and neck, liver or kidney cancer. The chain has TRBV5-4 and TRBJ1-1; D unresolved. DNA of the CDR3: TGTGCCAGCACCCTCCGTGGGTTGAACACTGAAGCTTTCTTT. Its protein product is CASTLRGLNTEAFF. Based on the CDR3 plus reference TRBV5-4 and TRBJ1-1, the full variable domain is ETGVTQSPTHLIKTRGQQVTLRCSSQSGHNTVSWYQQALGQGPQFIFQYYREEENGRGNFPPRFSGLQFPNYSSELNVNALELDDSALYLCASTLRGLNTEAFFGQGTRLTVV.